This T cell receptor (beta chain) was captured by sequencing in a study of shared clonotypes between healthy human individuals. Naive CD8 cells lacked CD45RO, underwent positive selection for CCR7 and left out terminally differentiated effector memory CD45RA+ cells. As to this clone: No antigen is known for it.

Only in-frame clones appear in the TCRdb table, and some are missing; sequencing was by immunoSEQ multiplex PCR. The table lists 2 million to 2.5 million clones, more than 85% of them singletons. CDR3 length: 16 residues. V lost 5 bases and J lost 2, with 15 bases in between. Germline loops: CDR1 SEHNR, CDR2 FQNEAQ (reference sequence). Study results and caveats: Depth of sequencing was expected to influence donor clonotype sharing.

The sequenced sample consisted of naive CD8+ T cells from PBMCs. This chain connects TRBV7-9 to TRBJ2-2; D gene ambiguous. The sequence derives from a man younger than 35 in good health. Some clones in this sample may be carry-over from other donors' samples. As DNA, the CDR3 is TGTGCCAGCAGCCCTGTTCTCAGGTCTAACACCGGGGAGCTGTTTTTT. This gives the protein CASSPVLRSNTGELFF.